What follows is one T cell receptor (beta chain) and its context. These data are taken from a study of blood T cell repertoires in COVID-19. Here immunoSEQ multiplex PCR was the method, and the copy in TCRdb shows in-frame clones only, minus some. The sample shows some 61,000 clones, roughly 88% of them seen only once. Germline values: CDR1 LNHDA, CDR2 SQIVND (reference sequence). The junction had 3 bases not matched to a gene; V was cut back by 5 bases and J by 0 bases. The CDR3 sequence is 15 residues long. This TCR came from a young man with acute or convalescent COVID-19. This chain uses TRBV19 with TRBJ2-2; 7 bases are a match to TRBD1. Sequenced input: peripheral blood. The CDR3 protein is CASSSGQTNTGELFF. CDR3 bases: TGTGCCAGTAGTTCGGGACAGACGAACACCGGGGAGCTGTTTTTT.